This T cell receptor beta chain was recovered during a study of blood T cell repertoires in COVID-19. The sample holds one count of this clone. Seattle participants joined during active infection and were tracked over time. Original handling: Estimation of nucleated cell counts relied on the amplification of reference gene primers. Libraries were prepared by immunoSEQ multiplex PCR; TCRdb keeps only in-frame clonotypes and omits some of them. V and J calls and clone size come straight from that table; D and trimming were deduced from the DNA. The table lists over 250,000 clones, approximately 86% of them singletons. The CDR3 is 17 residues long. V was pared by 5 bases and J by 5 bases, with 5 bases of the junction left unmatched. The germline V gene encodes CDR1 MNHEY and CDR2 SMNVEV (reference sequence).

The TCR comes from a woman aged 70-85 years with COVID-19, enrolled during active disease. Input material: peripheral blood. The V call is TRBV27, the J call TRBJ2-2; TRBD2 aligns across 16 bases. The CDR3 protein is CASSPGTSGGETGELFF. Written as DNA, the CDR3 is TGTGCCAGCAGTCCAGGGACTAGCGGGGGGGAAACCGGGGAGCTGTTTTTT.